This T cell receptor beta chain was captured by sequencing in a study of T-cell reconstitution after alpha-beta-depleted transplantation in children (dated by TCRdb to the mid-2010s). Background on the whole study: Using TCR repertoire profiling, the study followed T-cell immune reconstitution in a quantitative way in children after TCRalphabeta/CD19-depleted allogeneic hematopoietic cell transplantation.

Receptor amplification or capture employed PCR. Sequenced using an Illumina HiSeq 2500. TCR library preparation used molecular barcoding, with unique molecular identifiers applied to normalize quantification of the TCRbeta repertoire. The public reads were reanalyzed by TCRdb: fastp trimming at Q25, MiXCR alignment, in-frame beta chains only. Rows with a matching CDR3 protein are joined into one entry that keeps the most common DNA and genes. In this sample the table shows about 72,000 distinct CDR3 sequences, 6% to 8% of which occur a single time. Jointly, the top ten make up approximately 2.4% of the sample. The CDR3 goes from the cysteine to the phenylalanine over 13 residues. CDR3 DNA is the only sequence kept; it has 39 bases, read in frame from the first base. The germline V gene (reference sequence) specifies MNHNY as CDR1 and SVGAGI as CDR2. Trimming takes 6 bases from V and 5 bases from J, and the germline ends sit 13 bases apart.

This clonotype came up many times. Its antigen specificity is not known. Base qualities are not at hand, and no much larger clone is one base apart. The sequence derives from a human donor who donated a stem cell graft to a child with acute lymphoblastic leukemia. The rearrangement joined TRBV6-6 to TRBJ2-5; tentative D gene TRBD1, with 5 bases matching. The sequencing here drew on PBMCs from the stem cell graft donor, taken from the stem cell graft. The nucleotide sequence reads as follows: TGTGCCAGCAGACTTGACAGTTTGGAGACCCAGTACTTC. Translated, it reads CASRLDSLETQYF.